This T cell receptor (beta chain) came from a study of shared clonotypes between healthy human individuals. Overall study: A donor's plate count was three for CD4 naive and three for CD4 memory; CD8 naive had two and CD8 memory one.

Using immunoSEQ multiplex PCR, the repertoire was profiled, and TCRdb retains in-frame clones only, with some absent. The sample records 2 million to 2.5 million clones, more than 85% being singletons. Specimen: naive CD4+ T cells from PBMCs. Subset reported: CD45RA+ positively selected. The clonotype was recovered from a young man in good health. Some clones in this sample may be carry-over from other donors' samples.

The chain's CDR3 is CASSGTGPTDTQYF. The CDR3 nucleotides are TGTGCTAGTTCCGGGACAGGACCCACAGATACGCAGTATTTT. The chain employs TRBV12-5 and TRBJ2-3; 8 bases agree with TRBD1. Losses at the gene ends were 8 bases for V and 2 bases for J; bases not matched to a gene: 6. This CDR3 spans 14 amino acids. The germline V gene has CDR1 LGHNT and CDR2 FRNRAP. The full variable domain, with the rest looked up from reference TRBV12-5 and TRBJ2-3, is DARVTQTPRHKVTEMGQEVTMRCQPILGHNTVFWYRQTMMQGLELLAYFRNRAPLDDSGMPKDRFSAEMPDATLATLKIQPSEPRDSAVYFCASSGTGPTDTQYFGPGTRLTVL.